Included here is one TCR beta chain sequence, with context. What it recognizes is unknown. In germline, CDR1 is SGHTS, CDR2 YDEGEE. Unmatched junction bases numbered 16, after V lost 4 bases and J lost 9 bases. This CDR3 region has 16 residues. These data belong to a study of tumor-infiltrating lymphocytes in localized non-small cell lung cancer. Clones were sequenced by immunoSEQ multiplex PCR, and TCRdb holds only the in-frame ones, with some missing. The sample lists thousands of clones, about 70% seen once, with 6% to 8% in the top ten. Study results and limitations: No T-cell fraction difference was seen between IM1 and IM2 tumors.

V gene TRBV5-8 combines with J gene TRBJ1-5; TRBD1 aligns across 7 bases. The receptor was isolated from a human donor with non-small cell lung cancer. The sample consisted of uninvolved lung tissue not adjacent to the tumor. The DNA of the CDR3 is TGTGCCAGCAGCCCCAGGGGACAGAGGGAGCGGCCGCCCCAGCATTTT. It codes for CASSPRGQRERPPQHF.